This TCR beta chain appears in the sequencing data of a study of blood T cells in healthy people across ages. The CDR3 has 14 amino acids. The J segment lost 4 bases and the V segment lost 6 bases, leaving 6 bases of the junction unmatched. For the second PCR, which ran for about 7 to 11 cycles, a sample-barcoded 5' primer and a J-beta primer mix were used. TCRdb independently ran MiXCR on the 5' RACE reads; one entry per CDR3 protein. The table includes about 1.8 million distinct CDR3 sequences, 49% detected once. The sequencing input was blood. This receptor was taken from a woman aged 40 to 49 in good health. The rearrangement uses TRBV12-3 or TRBV12-4 and TRBJ1-2; 9 bases are shared with TRBD1. CDR3 sequence reads: CASRRTGEGYGYTF. The CDR3 bases are TGTGCCAGCAGAAGGACAGGGGAGGGCTATGGCTACACCTTC.